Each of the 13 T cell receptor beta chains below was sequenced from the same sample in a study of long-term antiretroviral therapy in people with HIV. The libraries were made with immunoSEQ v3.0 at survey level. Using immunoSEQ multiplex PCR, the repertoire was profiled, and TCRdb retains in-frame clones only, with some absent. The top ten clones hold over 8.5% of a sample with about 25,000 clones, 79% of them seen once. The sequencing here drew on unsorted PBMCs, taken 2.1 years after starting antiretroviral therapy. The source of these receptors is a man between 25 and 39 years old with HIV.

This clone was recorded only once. CDR3 loop: CATQLLLEGEQYF. In DNA, the CDR3 is TGTGCCACCCAGCTCCTTTTAGAGGGCGAGCAGTACTTC. The V call is TRBV7-2, the J call TRBJ2-7, with D possibly being TRBD2 (5 bases). The CDR3 has 13 amino acids. V was clipped by 10 bases and J by 6 bases, with 19 bases between them. The V gene's germline CDR1 is SGHTA and CDR2 FQGNSA.

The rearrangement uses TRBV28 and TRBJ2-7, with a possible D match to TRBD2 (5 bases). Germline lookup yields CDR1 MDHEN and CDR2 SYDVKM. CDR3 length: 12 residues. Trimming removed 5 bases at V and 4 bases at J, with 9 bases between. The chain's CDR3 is CASSRDLYEQYF. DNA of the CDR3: TGTGCCAGCAGTCGGGATCTTTACGAGCAGTACTTC.

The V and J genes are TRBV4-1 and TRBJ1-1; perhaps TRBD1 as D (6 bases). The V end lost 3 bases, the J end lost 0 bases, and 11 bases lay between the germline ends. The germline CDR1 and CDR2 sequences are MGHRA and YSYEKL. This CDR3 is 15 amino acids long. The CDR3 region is CASSQMTGLNTEAFF. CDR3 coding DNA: TGCGCCAGCAGCCAGATGACAGGACTGAACACTGAAGCTTTCTTT.

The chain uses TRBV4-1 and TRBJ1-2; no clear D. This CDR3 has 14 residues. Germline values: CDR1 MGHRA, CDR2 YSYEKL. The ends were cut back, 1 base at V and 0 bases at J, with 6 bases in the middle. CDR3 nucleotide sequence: TGCGCCAGCAGCCAAGCGACTGCTAACTATGGCTACACCTTC. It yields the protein CASSQATANYGYTF.

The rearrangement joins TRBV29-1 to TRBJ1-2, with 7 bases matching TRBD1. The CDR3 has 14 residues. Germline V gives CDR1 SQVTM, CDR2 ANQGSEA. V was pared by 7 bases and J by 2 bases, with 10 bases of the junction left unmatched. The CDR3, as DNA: TGCAGCGCGGGGACGACAGGGAACAACTATGGCTACACCTTC. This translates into CSAGTTGNNYGYTF.

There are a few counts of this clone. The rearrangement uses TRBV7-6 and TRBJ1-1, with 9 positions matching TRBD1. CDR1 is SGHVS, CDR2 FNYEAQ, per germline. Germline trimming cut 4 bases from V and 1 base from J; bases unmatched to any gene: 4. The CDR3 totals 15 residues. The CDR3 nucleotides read TGTGCCAGCAGCTCGGGACAGGGAGCGAACACTGAAGCTTTCTTT. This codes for CASSSGQGANTEAFF.

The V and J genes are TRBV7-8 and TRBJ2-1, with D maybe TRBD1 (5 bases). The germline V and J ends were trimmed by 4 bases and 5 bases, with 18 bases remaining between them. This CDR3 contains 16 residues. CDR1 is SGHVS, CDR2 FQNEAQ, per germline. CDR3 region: CASSSSGPRAHNEQFF. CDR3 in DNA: TGTGCCAGCAGCTCCTCAGGACCCAGGGCTCACAATGAGCAGTTCTTC.

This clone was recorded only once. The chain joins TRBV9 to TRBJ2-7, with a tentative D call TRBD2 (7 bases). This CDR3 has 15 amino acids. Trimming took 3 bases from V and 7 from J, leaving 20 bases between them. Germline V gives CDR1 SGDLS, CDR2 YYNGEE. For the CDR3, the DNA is TGTGCCAGCAGCGGGAGGGGGGGAAGTGGTGGTGAGCAGTACTTC. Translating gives CASSGRGGSGGEQYF. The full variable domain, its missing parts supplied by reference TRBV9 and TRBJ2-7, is DSGVTQTPKHLITATGQRVTLRCSPRSGDLSVYWYQQSLDQGLQFLIQYYNGEERAKGNILERFSAQQFPDLHSELNLSSLELGDSALYFCASSGRGGSGGEQYFGPGTRLTVT.

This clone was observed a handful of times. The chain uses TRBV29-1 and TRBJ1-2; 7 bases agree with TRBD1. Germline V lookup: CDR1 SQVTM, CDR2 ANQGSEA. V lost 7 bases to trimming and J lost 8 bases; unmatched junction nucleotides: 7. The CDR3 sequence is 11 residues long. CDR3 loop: CSAETGLGYTF. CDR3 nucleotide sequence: TGCAGCGCCGAGACAGGGCTGGGCTACACCTTC.

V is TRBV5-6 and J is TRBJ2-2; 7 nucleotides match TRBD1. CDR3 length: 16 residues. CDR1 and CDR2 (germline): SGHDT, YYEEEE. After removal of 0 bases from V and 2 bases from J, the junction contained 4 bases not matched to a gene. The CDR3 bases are TGTGCCAGCAGCTTGGGAAAGGGGGCCAACACCGGGGAGCTGTTTTTT. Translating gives CASSLGKGANTGELFF.

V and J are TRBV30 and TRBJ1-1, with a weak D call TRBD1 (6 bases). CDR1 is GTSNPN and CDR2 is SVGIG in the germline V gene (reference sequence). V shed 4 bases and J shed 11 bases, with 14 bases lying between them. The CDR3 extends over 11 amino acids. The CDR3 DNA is TGTGCCTGGAAGGACAGCGAAGAGGCTTTCTTT. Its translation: CAWKDSEEAFF.

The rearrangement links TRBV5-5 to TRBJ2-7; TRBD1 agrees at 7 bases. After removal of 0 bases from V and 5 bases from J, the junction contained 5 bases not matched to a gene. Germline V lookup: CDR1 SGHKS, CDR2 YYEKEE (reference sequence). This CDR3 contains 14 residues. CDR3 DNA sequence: TGTGCCAGCAGCTTGGTAGGGGGCCCCCACGAGCAGTACTTC. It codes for CASSLVGGPHEQYF. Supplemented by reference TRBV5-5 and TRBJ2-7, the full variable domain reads DAGVTQSPTHLIKTRGQQVTLRCSPISGHKSVSWYQQVLGQGPQFIFQYYEKEERGRGNFPDRFSARQFPNYSSELNVNALLLGDSALYLCASSLVGGPHEQYFGPGTRLTVT.

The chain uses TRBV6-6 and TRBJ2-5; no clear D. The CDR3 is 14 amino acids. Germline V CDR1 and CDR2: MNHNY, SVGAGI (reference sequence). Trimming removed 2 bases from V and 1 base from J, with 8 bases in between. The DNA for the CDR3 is TGTGCCAGCAGTTACACAACTCCCCAAGAGACCCAGTACTTC. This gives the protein CASSYTTPQETQYF.